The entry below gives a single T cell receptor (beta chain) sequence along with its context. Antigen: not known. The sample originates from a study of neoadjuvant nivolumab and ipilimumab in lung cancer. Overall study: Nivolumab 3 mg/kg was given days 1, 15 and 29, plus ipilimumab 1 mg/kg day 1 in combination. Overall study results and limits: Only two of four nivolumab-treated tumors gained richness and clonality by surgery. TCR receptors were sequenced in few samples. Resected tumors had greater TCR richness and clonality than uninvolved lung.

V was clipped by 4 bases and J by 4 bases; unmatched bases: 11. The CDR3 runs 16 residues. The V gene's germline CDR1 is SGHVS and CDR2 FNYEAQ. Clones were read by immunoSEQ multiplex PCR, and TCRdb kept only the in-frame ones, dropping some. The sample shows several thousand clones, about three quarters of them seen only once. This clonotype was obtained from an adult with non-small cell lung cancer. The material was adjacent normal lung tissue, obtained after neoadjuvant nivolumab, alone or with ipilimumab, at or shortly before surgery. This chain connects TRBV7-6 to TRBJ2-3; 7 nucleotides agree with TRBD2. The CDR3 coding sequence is TGTGCCAGCAGCTCCGCGCCTACCGGACTAGCAGATACGCAGTATTTT. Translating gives CASSSAPTGLADTQYF. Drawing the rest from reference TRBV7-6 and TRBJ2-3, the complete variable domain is GAGVSQSPRYKVTKRGQDVALRCDPISGHVSLYWYRQALGQGPEFLTYFNYEAQQDKSGLPNDRFSAERPEGSISTLTIQRTEQRDSAMYRCASSSAPTGLADTQYFGPGTRLTVL.